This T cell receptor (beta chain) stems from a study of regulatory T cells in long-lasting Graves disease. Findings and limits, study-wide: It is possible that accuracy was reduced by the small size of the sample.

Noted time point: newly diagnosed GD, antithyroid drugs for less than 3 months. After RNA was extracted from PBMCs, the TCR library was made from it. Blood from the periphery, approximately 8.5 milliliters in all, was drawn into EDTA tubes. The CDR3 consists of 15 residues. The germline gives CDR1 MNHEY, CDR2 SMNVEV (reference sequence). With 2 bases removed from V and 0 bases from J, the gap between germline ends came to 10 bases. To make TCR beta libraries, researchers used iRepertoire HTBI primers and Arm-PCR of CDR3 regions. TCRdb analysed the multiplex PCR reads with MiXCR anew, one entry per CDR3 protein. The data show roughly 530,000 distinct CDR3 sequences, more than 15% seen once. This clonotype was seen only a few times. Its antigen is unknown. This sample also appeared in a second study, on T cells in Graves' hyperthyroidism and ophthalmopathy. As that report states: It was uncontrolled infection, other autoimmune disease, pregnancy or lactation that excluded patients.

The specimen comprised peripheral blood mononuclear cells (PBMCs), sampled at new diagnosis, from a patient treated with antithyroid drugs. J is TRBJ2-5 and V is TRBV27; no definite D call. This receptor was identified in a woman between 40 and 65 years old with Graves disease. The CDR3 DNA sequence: TGTGCCAGCAGTTTAATACTCTCCAACCAAGAGACCCAGTACTTC. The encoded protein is CASSLILSNQETQYF.